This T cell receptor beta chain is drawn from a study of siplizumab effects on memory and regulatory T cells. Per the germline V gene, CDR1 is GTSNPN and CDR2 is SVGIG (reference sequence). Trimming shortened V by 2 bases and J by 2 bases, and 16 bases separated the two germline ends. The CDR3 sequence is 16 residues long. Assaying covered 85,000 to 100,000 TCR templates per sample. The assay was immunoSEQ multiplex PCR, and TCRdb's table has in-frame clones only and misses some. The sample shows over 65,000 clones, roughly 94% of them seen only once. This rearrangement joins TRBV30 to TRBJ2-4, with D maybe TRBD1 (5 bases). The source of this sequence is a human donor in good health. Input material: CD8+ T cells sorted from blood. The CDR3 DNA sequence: TGTGCCTGGAGTTTAGCAGCAGGGCCGCCCAAAAACATTCAGTACTTC. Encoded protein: CAWSLAAGPPKNIQYF. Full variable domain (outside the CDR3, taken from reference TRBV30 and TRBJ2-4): SQTIHQWPATLVQPVGSPLSLECTVEGTSNPNLYWYRQAAGRGLQLLFYSVGIGQISSEVPQNLSASRPQDRQFILSSKKLLLSDSGFYLCAWSLAAGPPKNIQYFGAGTRLSVL.